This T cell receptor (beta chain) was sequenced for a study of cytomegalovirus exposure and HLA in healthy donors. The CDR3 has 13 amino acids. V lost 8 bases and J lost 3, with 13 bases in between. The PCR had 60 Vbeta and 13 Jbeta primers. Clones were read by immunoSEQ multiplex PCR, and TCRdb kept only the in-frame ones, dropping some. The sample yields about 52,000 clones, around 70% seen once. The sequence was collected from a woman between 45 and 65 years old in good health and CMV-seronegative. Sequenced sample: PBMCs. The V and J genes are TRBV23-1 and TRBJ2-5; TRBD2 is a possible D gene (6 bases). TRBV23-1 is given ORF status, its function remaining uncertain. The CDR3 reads CASPLACKETQYF. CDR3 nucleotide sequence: TGCGCCAGCCCCCTAGCGTGTAAAGAGACCCAGTACTTC.